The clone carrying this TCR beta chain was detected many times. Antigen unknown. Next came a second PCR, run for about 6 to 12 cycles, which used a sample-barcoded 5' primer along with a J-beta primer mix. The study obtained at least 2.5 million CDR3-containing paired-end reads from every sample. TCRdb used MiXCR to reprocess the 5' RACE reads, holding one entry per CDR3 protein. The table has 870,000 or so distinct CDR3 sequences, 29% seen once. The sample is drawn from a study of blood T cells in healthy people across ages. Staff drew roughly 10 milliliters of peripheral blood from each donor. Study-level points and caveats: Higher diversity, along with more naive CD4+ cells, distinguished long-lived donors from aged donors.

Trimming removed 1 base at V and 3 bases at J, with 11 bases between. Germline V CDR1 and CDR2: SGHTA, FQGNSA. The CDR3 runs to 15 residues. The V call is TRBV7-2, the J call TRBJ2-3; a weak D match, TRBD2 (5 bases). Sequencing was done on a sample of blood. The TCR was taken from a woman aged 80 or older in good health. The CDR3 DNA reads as TGTGCCAGCAGCTTAGAGCGGACTGCAACAGATACGCAGTATTTT. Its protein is CASSLERTATDTQYF.